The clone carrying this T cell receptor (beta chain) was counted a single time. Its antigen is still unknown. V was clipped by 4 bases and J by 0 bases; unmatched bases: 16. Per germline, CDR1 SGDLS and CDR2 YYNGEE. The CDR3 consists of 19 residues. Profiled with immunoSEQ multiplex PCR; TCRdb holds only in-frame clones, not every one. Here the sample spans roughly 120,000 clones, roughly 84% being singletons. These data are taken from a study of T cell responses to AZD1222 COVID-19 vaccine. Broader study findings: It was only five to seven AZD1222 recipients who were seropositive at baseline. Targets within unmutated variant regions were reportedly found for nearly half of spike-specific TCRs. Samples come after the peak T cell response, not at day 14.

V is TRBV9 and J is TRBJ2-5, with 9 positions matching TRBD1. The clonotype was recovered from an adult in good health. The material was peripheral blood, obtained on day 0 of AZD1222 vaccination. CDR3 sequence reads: CASSPLGDREIFYQETQYF. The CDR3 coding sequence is TGTGCCAGCAGCCCTCTTGGGGACAGGGAAATATTCTACCAAGAGACCCAGTACTTC.